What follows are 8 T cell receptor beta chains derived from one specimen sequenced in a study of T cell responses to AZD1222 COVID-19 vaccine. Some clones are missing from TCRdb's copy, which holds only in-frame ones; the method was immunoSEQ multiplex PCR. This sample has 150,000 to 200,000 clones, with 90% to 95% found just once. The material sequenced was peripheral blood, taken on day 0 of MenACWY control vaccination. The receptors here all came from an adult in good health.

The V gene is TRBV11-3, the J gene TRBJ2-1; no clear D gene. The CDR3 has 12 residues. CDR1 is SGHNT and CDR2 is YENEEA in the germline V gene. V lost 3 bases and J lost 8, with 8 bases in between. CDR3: CASSLGIDEQFF. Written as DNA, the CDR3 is TGTGCCAGCAGCTTGGGGATTGATGAGCAGTTCTTC.

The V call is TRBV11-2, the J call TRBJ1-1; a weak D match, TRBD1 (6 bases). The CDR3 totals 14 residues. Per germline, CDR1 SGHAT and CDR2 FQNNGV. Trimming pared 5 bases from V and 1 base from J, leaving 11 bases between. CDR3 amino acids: CASSLQGWNTEAFF. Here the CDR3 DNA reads TGTGCCAGCAGCCTACAGGGATGGAACACTGAAGCTTTCTTT.

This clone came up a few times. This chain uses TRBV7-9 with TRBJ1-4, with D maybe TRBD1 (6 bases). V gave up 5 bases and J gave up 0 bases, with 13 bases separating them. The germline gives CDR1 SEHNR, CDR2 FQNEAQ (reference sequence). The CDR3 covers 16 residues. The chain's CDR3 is CASSPGAGATNEKLFF. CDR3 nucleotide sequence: TGTGCCAGCAGCCCAGGGGCAGGAGCAACTAATGAAAAACTGTTTTTT.

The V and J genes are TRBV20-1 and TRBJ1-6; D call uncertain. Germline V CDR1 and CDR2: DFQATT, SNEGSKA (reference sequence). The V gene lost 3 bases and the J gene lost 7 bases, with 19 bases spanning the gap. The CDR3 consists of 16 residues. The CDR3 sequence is CSASFRNGVWNSPLHF. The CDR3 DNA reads TGCAGTGCTAGTTTCCGAAACGGGGTATGGAATTCACCCCTCCACTTT.

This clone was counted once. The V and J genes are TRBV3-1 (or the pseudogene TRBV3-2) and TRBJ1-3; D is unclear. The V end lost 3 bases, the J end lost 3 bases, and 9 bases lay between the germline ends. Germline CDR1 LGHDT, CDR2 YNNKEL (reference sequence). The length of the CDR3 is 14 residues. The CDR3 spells CASSHSHFGNTIYF. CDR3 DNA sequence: TGTGCCAGCAGCCATAGCCACTTTGGAAACACCATATATTTT.

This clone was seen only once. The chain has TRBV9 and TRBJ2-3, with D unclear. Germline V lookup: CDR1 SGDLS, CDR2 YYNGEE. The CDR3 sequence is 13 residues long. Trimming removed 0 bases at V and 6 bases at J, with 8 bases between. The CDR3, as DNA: TGTGCCAGCAGCGTAGTTCCTGCGGATACGCAGTATTTT. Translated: CASSVVPADTQYF.

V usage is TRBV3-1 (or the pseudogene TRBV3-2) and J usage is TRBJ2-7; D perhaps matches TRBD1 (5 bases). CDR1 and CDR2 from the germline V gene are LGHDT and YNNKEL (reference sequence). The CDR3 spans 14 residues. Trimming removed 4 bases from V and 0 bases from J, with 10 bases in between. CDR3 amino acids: CASSPARASYEQYF. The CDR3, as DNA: TGTGCCAGCAGCCCCGCCAGGGCCTCCTACGAGCAGTACTTC.

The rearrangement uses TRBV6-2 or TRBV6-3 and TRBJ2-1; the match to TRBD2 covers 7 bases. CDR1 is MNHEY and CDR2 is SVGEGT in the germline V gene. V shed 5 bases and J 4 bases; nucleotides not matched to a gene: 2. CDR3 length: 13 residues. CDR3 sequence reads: CASSSGEYNEQFF. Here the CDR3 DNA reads TGTGCCAGCAGTAGCGGGGAATACAATGAGCAGTTCTTC.